This TCR beta chain is from a study of cytomegalovirus exposure and HLA in healthy donors. 60 Vbeta and 13 Jbeta primers were used in PCR. Repertoires were generated with immunoSEQ multiplex PCR, while TCRdb's copy carries only in-frame clones and drops some. Here the sample spans approximately 150,000 clones, around 80% being singletons. Turning to this clone: No antigen is known for it.

The V segment lost 1 base and the J segment 7 bases; nucleotides outside the gene matches: 5. The germline V gene has CDR1 LGHNA and CDR2 YSLEER. The CDR3 extends over 15 amino acids. Study results and caveats: About 87% or about 30% of the time was how often most TCR beta V segments were productive, according to an earlier analysis.

Input material: PBMCs. This clonotype was sampled from a woman in her forties in good health and CMV-seronegative. The chain employs TRBV4-3 and TRBJ2-3; 10 nucleotides align to TRBD2. CDR3 region: CASSQGLAGDNTQYF. In DNA form, the CDR3 reads TGCGCCAGCAGCCAAGGCCTAGCGGGAGACAATACGCAGTATTTT.